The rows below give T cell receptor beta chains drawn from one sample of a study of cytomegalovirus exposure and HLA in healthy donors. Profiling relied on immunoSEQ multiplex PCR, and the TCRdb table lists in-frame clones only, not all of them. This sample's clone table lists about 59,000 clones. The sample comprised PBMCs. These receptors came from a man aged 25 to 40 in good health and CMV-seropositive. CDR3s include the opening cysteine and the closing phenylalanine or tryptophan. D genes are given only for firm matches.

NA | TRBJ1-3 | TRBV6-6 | TGTGCCAGCAGTCAATTCGGAAACACCATATATTTT | CASSQFGNTIYF
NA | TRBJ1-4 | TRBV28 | TGTGCCAGCGGGGGCGGGCAGCCTAATGAAAAACTGTTTTTT | CASGGGQPNEKLFF
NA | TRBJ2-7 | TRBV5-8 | TGTGCCAGCAGCCGACAGGACTCCGAGCAGTACTTC | CASSRQDSEQYF
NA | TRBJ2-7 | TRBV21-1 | TGTGCCAGCAGCAACGCCTACGAGCAGTACTTC | CASSNAYEQYF
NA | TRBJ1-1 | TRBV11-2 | TGTGCCAGCAGCTCAGTCAGGGAAGACACTGAAGCTTTCTTT | CASSSVREDTEAFF
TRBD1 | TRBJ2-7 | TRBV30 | TGTGCCTGGTATACCGGGACAGGGGTCGGAGAGCAGTACTTC | CAWYTGTGVGEQYF
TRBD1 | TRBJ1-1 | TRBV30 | TGTGCCTGGAGTGGACAGGGGGCTTTGAACGAAGCTTTCTTT | CAWSGQGALNEAFF
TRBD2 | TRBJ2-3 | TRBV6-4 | TGTGCCAGCAGTGACTCAGTAGCGGGGACAGATACGCAGTATTTT | CASSDSVAGTDTQYF
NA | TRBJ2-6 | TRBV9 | TGTGCCAGCAGCGCCCCCCGGAAGGAGATCTGGGCCAACGTCCTGACTTTC | CASSAPRKEIWANVLTF
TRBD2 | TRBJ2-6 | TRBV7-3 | TGTGCCAGCAGCGCCGCGGGAGGCTCTGGGGCCAACGTCCTGACTTTC | CASSAAGGSGANVLTF
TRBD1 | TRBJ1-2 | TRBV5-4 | TGTGCCAGCAGCCAGGGGGCGGGTGGCTACACCTTC | CASSQGAGGYTF
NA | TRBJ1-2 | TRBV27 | TGTGCCAGCAGTCTTCACAGGGAACGGGGCGGCTACACCTTC | CASSLHRERGGYTF
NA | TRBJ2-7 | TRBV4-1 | TGCGCCAGCAGCCAAGATGTACCGGGAGTTTACCCCTACGAGCAGTACTTC | CASSQDVPGVYPYEQYF
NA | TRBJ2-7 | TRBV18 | TGTGCCAGCTCACCTGCCGAGACAGTCTACGAGCAGTACTTC | CASSPAETVYEQYF
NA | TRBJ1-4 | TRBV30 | TGTGCCTGGACAGGGGATAGAACTGCAACTAATGAAAAACTGTTTTTT | CAWTGDRTATNEKLFF
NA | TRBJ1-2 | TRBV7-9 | TGTGCCAGCAGCCGCTCTGAGGATGGCTACACCTTC | CASSRSEDGYTF
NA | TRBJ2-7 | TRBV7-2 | TGTGCCAGCAGCCTGGGACTGTCTCCGCCCTACGAGCAGTACTTC | CASSLGLSPPYEQYF
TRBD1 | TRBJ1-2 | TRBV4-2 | TGTGCCAGCAGCCAACCAGGGACAGGGCCATTAGGCTACACCTTC | CASSQPGTGPLGYTF
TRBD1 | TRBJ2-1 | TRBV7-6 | TGTGCCAGCAGCCCCCCCACGGGACAGGGGTTTTCTGAGCAGTTCTTC | CASSPPTGQGFSEQFF
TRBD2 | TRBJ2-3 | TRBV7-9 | TGTGCCAGCAGCCCGCGACTAGCGGGGGACACAGATACGCAGTATTTT | CASSPRLAGDTDTQYF
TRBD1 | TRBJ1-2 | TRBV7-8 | TGTGCCAGCTCCATGTCCAGGACAGGGAGTAACTATGGCTACACCTTC | CASSMSRTGSNYGYTF
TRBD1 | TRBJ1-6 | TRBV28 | TGTGCCAGCAGCCTAGGACAGGGGGCTAATTCACCCCTCCACTTT | CASSLGQGANSPLHF
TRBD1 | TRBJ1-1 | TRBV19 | TGTGCCAGTTCACCGGGACAGGGTCCCACTGAAGCTTTCTTT | CASSPGQGPTEAFF
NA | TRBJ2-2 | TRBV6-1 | TGTGCCAGCAGTACAATAGGGGGGCTGTTTTTT | CASSTIGGLFF
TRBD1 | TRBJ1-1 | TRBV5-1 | TGCGCCAGCAGCTTGGCGGGGACAGCGAACACTGAAGCTTTCTTT | CASSLAGTANTEAFF
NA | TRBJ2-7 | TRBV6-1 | TGTGCCAGCAGTGAATTACAGGGCGACGAGCAGTACTTC | CASSELQGDEQYF
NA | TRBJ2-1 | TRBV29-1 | TGCAGCGTTGAAGAGCGATACAATGAGCAGTTCTTC | CSVEERYNEQFF
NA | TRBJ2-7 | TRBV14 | TGTGCCAGCAGCCATCAGGGGGAGCAGTACTTC | CASSHQGEQYF
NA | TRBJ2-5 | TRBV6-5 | TGTGCCAGCAGTTACGTACCCGGGACTGGCGAGACCCAGTACTTC | CASSYVPGTGETQYF
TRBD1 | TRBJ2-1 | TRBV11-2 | TGTGCCAGCAGCGGCGAACAGGGGTTTATGAATGAGCAGTTCTTC | CASSGEQGFMNEQFF
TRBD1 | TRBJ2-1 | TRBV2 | TGTGCCAGCAGCACCGGACAGGGGTTCTACAATGAGCAGTTCTTC | CASSTGQGFYNEQFF
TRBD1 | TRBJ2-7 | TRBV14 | TGTGCCAGCAGCTATGGACAGGGGGCCTACGAGCAGTACTTC | CASSYGQGAYEQYF
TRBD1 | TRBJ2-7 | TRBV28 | TGTGCCAGCAGTTTCCAACGGACAGGTTCAATCTTC | CASSFQRTGSIF
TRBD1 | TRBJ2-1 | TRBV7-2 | TGTGCCAGCAGCCTACGGGACAGGGGGATTAATGAGCAGTTCTTC | CASSLRDRGINEQFF
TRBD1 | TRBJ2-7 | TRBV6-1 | TGTGCCAGCAGTGTGTTCGGACAGGGGTCTTACCTCCCCTACGAGCAGTACTTC | CASSVFGQGSYLPYEQYF
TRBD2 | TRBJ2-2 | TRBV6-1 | TGTGCCAGCAGTGAAGGCGGGGGAGCCGGGGAGCTGTTTTTT | CASSEGGGAGELFF
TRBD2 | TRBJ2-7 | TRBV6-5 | TGTGCCAGCAGTTCGCCGGGACTAGCGCGCCAGGGCGAGCAGTACTTC | CASSSPGLARQGEQYF